The rows below give T cell receptor beta chains drawn from one sample of a study of CD8 T cells in ankylosing spondylitis. One entry per CDR3 protein results from TCRdb running MiXCR on the 5' RACE reads. The sample consists of about 240,000 distinct CDR3 sequences, around 10% of them appearing once. Sequences were obtained from blood, either unsorted or a sorted T cell fraction (not recorded which). The source of these receptors is a male donor with ankylosing spondylitis or in good health (not recorded which). Both conserved end residues are part of each CDR3. Each record gives: clone size, V gene, D gene, J gene, CDR3 DNA, CDR3 protein. A D gene is named only where the DNA matches it firmly. Clone size is not always given. Where it is, it says once, few, many or a class for expanded clones.

many	TRBV12-3/TRBV12-4	TRBD2	TRBJ2-1	TGTGCCAGCAGCCGGCCTGGGGGGGTAGCGGGTACGGTTGGGCAGTTCTTC	CASSRPGGVAGTVGQFF
many	TRBV7-6	-	TRBJ2-1	TGTGCCAGCAGTCCCTCCGAGACTTCCAACAATGAGCAGTTCTTC	CASSPSETSNNEQFF
-	TRBV20-1	TRBD2	TRBJ2-7	TGCAGTGCTAATCGAGCGGGAGGACCTTCCTACGAGCAGTACTTC	CSANRAGGPSYEQYF
many	TRBV20-1	-	TRBJ2-1	TGCAGTGCTAGAGTGCTGGCCCACATTAATGAGCAGTTCTTC	CSARVLAHINEQFF
many	TRBV24-1	-	TRBJ1-3	TGTGCCACCAGTGACCCGCGGGGCTCTGGAAACACCATATATTTT	CATSDPRGSGNTIYF
-	TRBV12-5	-	TRBJ1-1	TGTGCTAGTGGTCCATGGGGGGGGTCTATTACTGAAGCTTTCTTT	CASGPWGGSITEAFF
-	TRBV3-1	-	TRBJ1-5	TGTGCCAGCAGCCAAGGGGACCTCGGCCATCAGCCCCAGCATTTT	CASSQGDLGHQPQHF
many	TRBV20-1	TRBD2	TRBJ2-1	TGCAGTGCTCAGTCGGCGGGAGTGGAAAATGAGCAGTTCTTC	CSAQSAGVENEQFF
many	TRBV6-4	-	TRBJ2-2	TGTGCCAGCAGTGACTCTAGCACCGGGGAGCTGTTTTTT	CASSDSSTGELFF
-	TRBV20-1	TRBD1	TRBJ1-5	TGCAGTGCTACCTCGGGACAGCCATCGAACCCGCCCCAGCATTTT	CSATSGQPSNPPQHF
many	TRBV10-2	-	TRBJ2-3	TGCGCCAGCGCCCCTCGGGATACGCAGTATTTT	CASAPRDTQYF
many	TRBV20-1	-	TRBJ1-1	TGCAGTGCTAGAGAAGGCGGCACTGAAGCTTTCTTT	CSAREGGTEAFF
few	TRBV6-1	TRBD1	TRBJ2-7	TGTGCCAGCAGGCCTCCGGGACAGGGTTTCCACGAGCAGTACTTC	CASRPPGQGFHEQYF
-	TRBV2	-	TRBJ1-5	TGTGCCAGCAGTGAAGCGCTTCAGAATCAGCCCCAGCATTTT	CASSEALQNQPQHF
-	TRBV19	TRBD1	TRBJ1-2	TGTGCCAGTACCGCGGGACAGAACTATGGCTACACCTTC	CASTAGQNYGYTF
few	TRBV20-1	TRBD1	TRBJ2-3	TGCTGTGTTGGCGGACAGGGGTTTCTCGGTAGTACAGATACGCAGTATTTT	CCVGGQGFLGSTDTQYF
many	TRBV11-2	-	TRBJ1-2	TGTGCCAGCACCCCCTTTGGGGATTGGGGCTACACCTTC	CASTPFGDWGYTF
many	TRBV5-5	-	TRBJ2-1	TGTGCCAGCAGCTCGGGAGTCGACTACAATGAGCAGTTCTTC	CASSSGVDYNEQFF
few	TRBV11-3	TRBD1	TRBJ2-3	TGTGCCAGCAGCTTTGGACAGGGAACAGATACGCAGTATTTT	CASSFGQGTDTQYF
many	TRBV5-1	-	TRBJ2-7	TGCGCCAGCAGCTTTGATGCAACCTCCTACGAGCAGTACTTC	CASSFDATSYEQYF
many	TRBV6-1	TRBD2	TRBJ2-7	TGTGCCAGCAGGAAAGGGACCGCCGCGGGGGACGAGCAGTACTTC	CASRKGTAAGDEQYF
many	TRBV5-1	-	TRBJ1-1	TGCGCCAGCAGCTTGGAGGGCGGGCCAACCACTGAAGCTTTCTTT	CASSLEGGPTTEAFF
many	TRBV27	-	TRBJ1-6	TGTGCCAGCAGTTCGGGGGACTCACCCCTCCACTTT	CASSSGDSPLHF
many	TRBV6-2/TRBV6-3	-	TRBJ2-1	TGTGCCAGCAGGGATAGACTCGCGAACAATGAGCAGTTCTTC	CASRDRLANNEQFF
many	TRBV5-1	-	TRBJ1-1	TGCGCCAGCAGCTTGGCCTCAGGGCGAGGAGCTTTCTTT	CASSLASGRGAFF
many	TRBV14	TRBD2	TRBJ2-7	TGTGCCAGCAGCGACTGGACTAGCGGGAGTTTCGAGCAGTACTTC	CASSDWTSGSFEQYF
many	TRBV9	-	TRBJ2-1	TGTGCCAGCAGCCCCCGCGCAGCACCCTACAATGAGCAGTTCTTC	CASSPRAAPYNEQFF
few	TRBV27	TRBD2	TRBJ2-5	TGTGCCAGCAGACGGACTAGCCGACCTCAAGAGACCCAGTACTTC	CASRRTSRPQETQYF
many	TRBV29-1	-	TRBJ2-3	TGCAGCGTTGTCCGCGGGGATACGCAGTATTTT	CSVVRGDTQYF
-	TRBV7-2	TRBD2	TRBJ2-3	TGTGCCAGCAGCTCCGGAGGCGGGGGTAGCACAGATACGCAGTATTTT	CASSSGGGGSTDTQYF
-	TRBV12-3/TRBV12-4	TRBD2	TRBJ2-7	TGTGCCAGCAGTTCGGGGGGGTGGTACGAGCAGTACTTC	CASSSGGWYEQYF
-	TRBV21-1	-	TRBJ2-5	TGTGCCAGCAGCAAATCATGGACTCCTAACGGCGGGACCCAGTACTTC	CASSKSWTPNGGTQYF
-	TRBV20-1	TRBD1	TRBJ2-1	TGCAGTGCTAGAGATTCAGGGGGCCAGGATGAGCAGTTCTTC	CSARDSGGQDEQFF